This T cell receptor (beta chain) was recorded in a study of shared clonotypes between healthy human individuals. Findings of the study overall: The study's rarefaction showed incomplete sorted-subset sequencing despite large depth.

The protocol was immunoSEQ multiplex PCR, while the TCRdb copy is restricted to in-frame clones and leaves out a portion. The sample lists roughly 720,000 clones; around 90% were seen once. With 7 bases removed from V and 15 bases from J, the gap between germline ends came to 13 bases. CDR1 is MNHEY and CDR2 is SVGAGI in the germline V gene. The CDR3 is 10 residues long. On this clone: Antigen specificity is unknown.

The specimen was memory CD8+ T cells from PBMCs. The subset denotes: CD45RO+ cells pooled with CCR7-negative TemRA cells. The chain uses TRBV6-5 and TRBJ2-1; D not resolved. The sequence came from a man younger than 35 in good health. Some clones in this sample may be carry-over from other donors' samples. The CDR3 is CASIRPDGFF. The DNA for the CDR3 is TGTGCCAGCATCCGGCCCGATGGGTTCTTC.